The 8 T cell receptor beta chains presented below share a single source sample, sequenced in a study of blood T cell repertoires in COVID-19. Sequenced by immunoSEQ multiplex PCR; TCRdb stores in-frame clones only, minus some. Seen here are 150,000 or so clones, approximately 87% observed once, and the top ten hold 4.4%. What was sequenced was PBMCs or T cells enriched from blood (not recorded which). Receptors were obtained from a woman aged 50 to 65 who had recovered from COVID-19.

V and J are TRBV9 and TRBJ2-2, with 10 positions matching TRBD1. The CDR3 runs 17 residues. Per germline, CDR1 SGDLS and CDR2 YYNGEE. V gave up 6 bases and J gave up 2 bases; unmatched junction bases: 10. CDR3 DNA: TGTGCCAGCATACCGGGACAGGGGCGTCCTAACACCGGGGAGCTGTTTTTT. It yields the protein CASIPGQGRPNTGELFF.

This clone is a singleton in its sample. The chain is built from TRBV20-1 and TRBJ1-4; no firm D call. From germline, CDR1 is DFQATT and CDR2 SNEGSKA (reference sequence). Deletions cut 3 bases from V and 8 bases from J, with 7 bases between. The CDR3 extends over 11 amino acids. The CDR3 spells CSASLAEKLFF. CDR3 DNA: TGCAGTGCTAGTCTGGCAGAAAAACTGTTTTTT.

The chain has TRBV10-3 and TRBJ2-1; TRBD2 aligns across 7 bases. CDR1 and CDR2 (germline): ENHRY, SYGVKD. V shed 6 bases and J 8 bases; nucleotides not matched to a gene: 7. This CDR3 is 13 amino acids long. CDR3 nucleotides: TGTGCCATCAGCGACCGGGGGAGGGATGAGCAGTTCTTC. Amino acids: CAISDRGRDEQFF.

This clone was counted only a few times. The gene calls are TRBV5-1 and TRBJ1-1; TRBD1 aligns across 8 bases. Trimming at V came to 4 bases and at J to 4 bases, leaving 18 bases not matched to a gene. Per germline, CDR1 SGHRS and CDR2 YFSETQ. The CDR3 has 18 residues. CDR3 in amino acids: CASSAGPGTGFGGTEAFF. Here the CDR3 DNA reads TGCGCCAGCAGCGCCGGACCCGGGACAGGATTTGGGGGCACTGAAGCTTTCTTT.

V usage is TRBV19 and J usage is TRBJ1-3; D is undetermined. The CDR3 contains 15 residues. Trimming pared 5 bases from V and 0 bases from J, leaving 11 bases between. Looked up from germline, CDR1 is LNHDA and CDR2 is SQIVND (reference sequence). CDR3 nucleotides: TGTGCCAGTAGTGCCGACGGGAACTCTGGAAACACCATATATTTT. This gives the protein CASSADGNSGNTIYF.

V is TRBV11-3 and J is TRBJ2-1, with TRBD2 matching over 7 bases. The germline V gene has CDR1 SGHNT and CDR2 YENEEA. V lost 3 bases, J lost 0 bases, and 5 bases stayed unmatched. This CDR3 comprises 16 residues. CDR3 amino acids: CASSFAGAGSYNEQFF. The CDR3 DNA follows: TGTGCCAGCAGCTTTGCGGGAGCGGGCTCCTACAATGAGCAGTTCTTC.

The CDR3 region is CASSPGGEGQPQHF. The CDR3 DNA follows: TGTGCCAGCAGCCCAGGGGGCGAGGGTCAGCCCCAGCATTTT. The chain is built from TRBV5-6 and TRBJ1-5, with TRBD1 matching over 8 bases. The CDR3 loop spans 14 amino acids. V was clipped by 4 bases and J by 6 bases; unmatched bases: 6. Germline V gives CDR1 SGHDT, CDR2 YYEEEE.

The V call is TRBV6-5, the J call TRBJ1-5; TRBD1 matches 7 bases. The length of the CDR3 is 14 residues. V dropped 4 bases and J dropped 2; count of bases not matched to a gene: 2. Per germline, CDR1 MNHEY and CDR2 SVGAGI. The DNA of the CDR3 is TGTGCCAGCAGTTCAGACAGGGGCAATCAGCCCCAGCATTTT. Translation: CASSSDRGNQPQHF.